These 21 T cell receptor beta chains were sequenced from one sample in a study of human T cells and chemical hapten exposure. As to time point: patch test 1, 2 weeks after DPC sensitization. Treatment indicated: therapeutic diphenylcyclopropenone sensitization with weekly scalp DPC. TCRdb reprocessed the RACE reads with MiXCR, giving one entry per CDR3 protein. The table includes some 180,000 distinct CDR3 sequences, around 24% detected once. Sequenced here: whole blood, sampled in connection with sensitization to the hapten diphenylcyclopropenone (DPC). The receptors originated from a woman between 50 and 59 years old with alopecia areata. Some clones in this sample may be carry-over from other donors' samples.

A note on this clonotype: At one end, the junction sequence differs from germline, possibly due to a read error. The rearrangement joins TRBV3-1 to TRBJ2-5, with D perhaps being TRBD1 or TRBD2 (6 bases each). The CDR3 sequence is 16 residues long. Germline CDR1 and CDR2: LGHDT and YNNKEL (reference sequence). The CDR3 protein is CVSSQVVRGRRETQYF. CDR3 DNA: TGTGTCAGCAGCCAAGTTGTCCGGGGGCGCCGGGAGACCCAGTACTTC.

This clonotype turned up a few times. V gene TRBV11-3 combines with J gene TRBJ2-7; the match to TRBD2 covers 7 bases. The J segment lost 3 bases and the V segment lost 3 bases, leaving 5 bases of the junction unmatched. The CDR3 has 14 residues. Germline values: CDR1 SGHNT, CDR2 YENEEA. The CDR3 DNA reads TGTGCCAGCAGCTTGGGGACTATGGTCTACGAGCAGTACTTC. Its protein is CASSLGTMVYEQYF.

The rearrangement joins TRBV7-2 to TRBJ1-1, with 9 bases aligning to TRBD1. V shed 1 base and J 0 bases; nucleotides not matched to a gene: 3. Germline values: CDR1 SGHTA, CDR2 FQGNSA. This CDR3 is 16 amino acids long. The DNA for the CDR3 is TGTGCCAGCAGCTTAGTGGGGACAGGGATGAACACTGAAGCTTTCTTT. Translation: CASSLVGTGMNTEAFF.

There are a few counts of this clonotype. The J gene is TRBJ1-1, the V gene TRBV20-1, with D maybe TRBD1 (5 bases). Looked up from germline, CDR1 is DFQATT and CDR2 is SNEGSKA (reference sequence). The CDR3 is 14 amino acids. Trimming took off 6 bases at V and 3 bases at J, with 17 bases between the two ends. CDR3 sequence (DNA): TGCAGTGCCACCTTTCCGGGGCTTTACACTGAAGCTTTCTTT. Translated, it gives CSATFPGLYTEAFF.

This clonotype was recorded at least ten times. The V call is TRBV5-1, the J call TRBJ2-5; D unresolved. V shed 2 bases and J shed 9 bases, with 14 bases lying between them. This CDR3 contains 13 residues. CDR1 is SGHRS, CDR2 YFSETQ, per germline. CDR3 sequence: CASSLEGSGSQYF. The CDR3 DNA is TGCGCCAGCAGCTTAGAAGGCTCCGGATCCCAGTACTTC.

The sample holds a few counts of this clonotype. The rearrangement links TRBV7-9 to TRBJ2-7, with D perhaps assigned TRBD1 or TRBD2 (5 bases each). V lost 0 bases, J lost 6 bases, and 12 bases lay in between. The CDR3 is 14 residues long. Germline assignment: CDR1 SEHNR and CDR2 FQNEAQ (reference sequence). CDR3: CASSLAHGASEQYF. The CDR3 DNA follows: TGTGCCAGCAGCTTAGCGCACGGGGCGAGCGAGCAGTACTTC.

V usage is TRBV11-2 and J usage is TRBJ1-5; D call uncertain. Germline values: CDR1 SGHAT, CDR2 FQNNGV. This CDR3 has 13 amino acids. With 2 bases removed from V and 6 bases from J, the gap between germline ends came to 8 bases. The CDR3 spells CASSLSVGQPQHF. The CDR3 nucleotides are TGTGCCAGCAGCTTAAGTGTAGGTCAGCCCCAGCATTTT.

The gene calls are TRBV15 and TRBJ1-2; D possibly corresponds to TRBD1 (5 bases). Germline lookup yields CDR1 LNHNV and CDR2 YYDKDF (reference sequence). This CDR3 region has 14 residues. Trimming took off 1 base at V and 8 bases at J, with 14 bases between the two ends. The CDR3 sequence is CATSRGGREEGYTF. CDR3 DNA: TGTGCCACCAGCAGAGGCGGCAGGGAGGAAGGCTACACCTTC.

This clonotype was observed a few times. The chain combines TRBV7-9 with TRBJ2-1; no reliable D call. This CDR3 has 14 residues. Germline CDR1 and CDR2: SEHNR and FQNEAQ (reference sequence). V shed 3 bases and J shed 5 bases, with 11 bases lying between them. CDR3 sequence: CASSFYSTNNEQFF. The CDR3 nucleotides read TGTGCCAGCAGCTTCTACTCCACCAACAATGAGCAGTTCTTC. Filled out from reference TRBV7-9 and TRBJ2-1, the complete variable domain reads DTGVSQNPRHKITKRGQNVTFRCDPISEHNRLYWYRQTLGQGPEFLTYFQNEAQLEKSRLLSDRFSAERPKGSFSTLEIQRTEQGDSAMYLCASSFYSTNNEQFFGPGTRLTVL.

This clonotype appeared a single time. A much larger clone differs from this one at a single base, so this may be a read error. Since no conserved phenylalanine or tryptophan closes the CDR3, a read error is the likely cause. The chain employs TRBV29-1 and TRBJ1-1, with D hard to call. This CDR3 region has 11 residues. V was cut by 7 bases and J by 5 bases, with 11 bases left in between. CDR1 is SQVTM, CDR2 ANQGSEA, per germline. The CDR3 sequence is CSAGGRTEAFS. CDR3 in DNA: TGCAGCGCCGGCGGCAGGACTGAAGCTTTCTCT.

The sample holds a few counts of this clonotype. The V and J genes are TRBV15 and TRBJ2-2, with 8 bases lining up with TRBD2. The germline V gene has CDR1 LNHNV and CDR2 YYDKDF (reference sequence). Trimming took 9 bases from V and 1 from J; bases not matched to a gene: 1. The length of the CDR3 is 13 residues. In DNA, the CDR3 is TGTGCCACTACTAGCGGGAACACCGGGGAGCTGTTTTTT. Its translation: CATTSGNTGELFF.

V and J are TRBV27 and TRBJ1-1, with a weak D call TRBD1 (5 bases). V was cut by 4 bases and J by 10 bases, with 16 bases left in between. The CDR3 is made up of 13 amino acids. Germline V CDR1 and CDR2: MNHEY, SMNVEV (reference sequence). CDR3 protein: CASSSSRTRGAFF. The CDR3 DNA sequence: TGTGCCAGCAGTTCAAGTCGGACAAGAGGAGCTTTCTTT.

The V and J genes are TRBV20-1 and TRBJ2-3; D unclear. The CDR3 sequence is 13 residues long. V was trimmed by 3 bases and J by 0 bases, leaving 7 bases between them. Germline V gives CDR1 DFQATT, CDR2 SNEGSKA (reference sequence). This chain's CDR3 is CSASIWSTDTQYF. CDR3 sequence (DNA): TGCAGTGCTAGTATCTGGAGCACAGATACGCAGTATTTT.

V gene TRBV20-1 combines with J gene TRBJ2-4; 7 nucleotides align to TRBD1. The CDR3 is 14 residues long. The germline V gene has CDR1 DFQATT and CDR2 SNEGSKA (reference sequence). V shed 0 bases, J shed 6 bases, and the junction held 5 bases outside the gene matches. Written as DNA, the CDR3 is TGCAGTGCTAGAGACTCCCGACAGGGAAACATTCAGTACTTC. Protein sequence: CSARDSRQGNIQYF.

The chain employs TRBV10-1 and TRBJ1-5; possibly TRBD1 for D (5 bases). Germline V gene data show CDR1 as WNHNN and CDR2 as SYGVQD (reference sequence). Trimming took off 8 bases at V and 1 base at J, with 12 bases between the two ends. The CDR3 consists of 14 residues. CDR3 DNA: TGCGCCAGCCTCTGGGGGGGGAGCAATCAGCCCCAGCATTTT. Translating it yields CASLWGGSNQPQHF.

This clonotype was counted only a few times. This rearrangement joins TRBV2 to TRBJ2-3; D gene unclear. The CDR3 is 15 amino acids. Germline V gives CDR1 SNHLY, CDR2 FYNNEI. The V end was cut by 6 bases, the J end by 0 bases, with 13 bases between. The CDR3 reads CASSPEPSSTDTQYF. Written as DNA, the CDR3 is TGTGCCAGCAGCCCCGAGCCGTCTAGCACAGATACGCAGTATTTT. The variable domain in full, completed from reference TRBV2 and TRBJ2-3, reads EPEVTQTPSHQVTQMGQEVILRCVPISNHLYFYWYRQILGQKVEFLVSFYNNEISEKSEIFDDQFSVERPDGSNFTLKIRSTKLEDSAMYFCASSPEPSSTDTQYFGPGTRLTVL.

This clonotype showed up just a few times. V usage is TRBV29-1 and J usage is TRBJ2-5, with D perhaps matching TRBD1 or TRBD2 (5 bases each). Germline assignment: CDR1 SQVTM and CDR2 ANQGSEA. The CDR3 consists of 14 residues. Trimming shortened V by 5 bases and J by 7 bases, and 20 bases separated the two germline ends. The CDR3 coding sequence is TGCAGCGTTACCGCCGGGGCTACCTTTGGGACCCAGTACTTC. This codes for CSVTAGATFGTQYF.

V is TRBV20-1 and J is TRBJ2-7; weak D call: TRBD1 (5 bases). Germline V gene sequence: CDR1 DFQATT, CDR2 SNEGSKA (reference sequence). The germline V and J ends were trimmed by 4 bases and 0 bases, with 16 bases remaining between them. The CDR3 loop spans 15 amino acids. CDR3: CSAISSRGSSYEQYF. CDR3 DNA: TGCAGTGCTATCTCCAGTAGGGGATCCTCCTACGAGCAGTACTTC.

This clonotype has just a few counts. The chain recombines TRBV11-2 with TRBJ2-5; perhaps TRBD2 as D (5 bases). CDR3 size: 14 residues. Trimming removed 0 bases from V and 2 bases from J, with 7 bases in between. Germline CDR1 and CDR2: SGHAT and FQNNGV. The CDR3 loop reads CASSLDPGQETQYF. Here the CDR3 DNA reads TGTGCCAGCAGCTTAGACCCGGGACAAGAGACCCAGTACTTC.

This clonotype appeared a few times. The J gene is TRBJ1-2, the V gene TRBV5-5; D unclear. The length of the CDR3 is 15 residues. V lost 3 bases and J 0 bases, leaving 12 bases between the germline ends. Germline loops: CDR1 SGHKS, CDR2 YYEKEE (reference sequence). In nucleotides, the CDR3 is TGTGCCAGCAGCTCAGCAGCGGGCCCTAACTATGGCTACACCTTC. Protein sequence: CASSSAAGPNYGYTF.

V usage is TRBV19 and J usage is TRBJ1-1; D unresolved. The germline gives CDR1 LNHDA, CDR2 SQIVND (reference sequence). The CDR3 is 15 amino acids. Between the trimmed V and J ends, which lost 1 base and 1 base, there was a span of 10 bases. CDR3: CASSIGTLRNTEAFF. Written as DNA, the CDR3 is TGTGCCAGTAGTATAGGAACACTGCGGAACACTGAAGCTTTCTTT.